This T cell receptor beta chain was observed in a study of blood T cell repertoires in COVID-19. The CDR3 is 15 residues long. Germline lookup yields CDR1 MDHEN and CDR2 SYDVKM. Deletions cut 3 bases from V and 4 bases from J, with 12 bases between. Under the authors' procedure: By means of reference gene primer amplification, nucleated cell counts were estimated. Data came from immunoSEQ multiplex PCR; TCRdb stores just in-frame clones and leaves some out. For V, J and clone size, that table is used; D and trimming come from the DNA. The repertoire holds around 250,000 clones, with about nine tenths as singletons.

The sample was peripheral blood. The TCR originated in a man in his 60s with acute or convalescent COVID-19. This sequence joins TRBV28 and TRBJ2-2; D not certain. In DNA, the CDR3 is TGTGCCAGCAGTTTGGAACACCCGGGCACCGGGGAGCTGTTTTTT. This encodes CASSLEHPGTGELFF. The full variable domain, rest sourced from reference TRBV28 and TRBJ2-2, is DVKVTQSSRYLVKRTGEKVFLECVQDMDHENMFWYRQDPGLGLRLIYFSYDVKMKEKGDIPEGYSVSREKKERFSLILESASTNQTSMYLCASSLEHPGTGELFFGEGSRLTVL.